One sample yielded the 13 T cell receptor beta chains listed below, sequenced in a study of blood T cell repertoires in COVID-19. Libraries were prepared by immunoSEQ multiplex PCR; TCRdb keeps only in-frame clonotypes and omits some of them. The sample comprises 70,000 to 90,000 clones, 85% to 90% of which are singletons, and 3.8% rests with the top ten. The specimen sequenced was peripheral blood. The receptors originated from a man in his 60s with acute or convalescent COVID-19.

This sequence joins TRBV9 and TRBJ2-1, with TRBD2 matching over 11 bases. The CDR3 has 15 residues. The junction had 8 bases not matched to a gene; V was cut back by 3 bases and J by 9 bases. Germline lookup yields CDR1 SGDLS and CDR2 YYNGEE. Written as DNA, the CDR3 is TGTGCCAGCAGCGGTGTCCTAGCGGGAGGAGTTGAGCAGTTCTTC. It yields the protein CASSGVLAGGVEQFF.

The rearrangement links TRBV30 to TRBJ1-2, with 7 bases matching TRBD1. The V gene end was trimmed by 0 bases and the J gene end by 8 bases; junction bases not matched to a gene: 6. The germline V gene encodes CDR1 GTSNPN and CDR2 SVGIG (reference sequence). The CDR3 contains 13 residues. CDR3 protein: CAWSVYRGRGYTF. The CDR3 region has the DNA TGTGCCTGGAGTGTATATAGGGGGCGAGGCTACACCTTC.

The chain couples TRBV3-1 (or the pseudogene TRBV3-2) to TRBJ2-1; tentative D call: TRBD2 (5 bases). CDR3 length: 14 amino acids. The ends were cut back, 5 bases at V and 8 bases at J, with 16 bases in the middle. Germline values: CDR1 LGHDT, CDR2 YNNKEL (reference sequence). The CDR3 sequence is CASSKGRPGYEQFF. The CDR3 nucleotides are TGTGCCAGCAGCAAAGGTCGCCCGGGATATGAGCAGTTCTTC.

The chain couples TRBV4-2 to TRBJ2-3; 10 nucleotides match TRBD1. CDR1 and CDR2 from the germline V gene are LGHNA and YNFKEQ. The length of the CDR3 is 19 residues. V shed 1 base, J shed 2 bases, and the junction held 12 bases outside the gene matches. The CDR3 region is CASSQAATGGFGATDTQYF. CDR3 nucleotides: TGTGCCAGCAGCCAAGCTGCGACAGGGGGCTTCGGAGCCACAGATACGCAGTATTTT.

Only a few counts were recorded for this clone. The V and J genes are TRBV10-1 and TRBJ1-1; D gene ambiguous. V lost 2 bases and J lost 1, with 8 bases in between. The CDR3 has 14 residues. In germline, CDR1 is WNHNN, CDR2 SYGVQD (reference sequence). CDR3 residues: CASSETRKNTEAFF. DNA of the CDR3: TGCGCCAGCAGTGAGACGAGAAAGAACACTGAAGCTTTCTTT.

CDR3 loop: CASSRIKGDGTEAFF. The CDR3 nucleotides are TGTGCCAGCAGTCGGATAAAGGGGGACGGAACTGAAGCTTTCTTT. The rearrangement joins TRBV6-2 or TRBV6-3 to TRBJ1-1, with D maybe TRBD1 (6 bases). Germline CDR1 MNHEY, CDR2 SVGEGT. V was trimmed by 5 bases and J by 5 bases, leaving 18 bases between them. This CDR3 contains 15 residues.

The chain uses TRBV9 and TRBJ1-5; 10 bases align to TRBD1. Per germline, CDR1 SGDLS and CDR2 YYNGEE. The CDR3 loop spans 16 amino acids. V gave up 0 bases and J gave up 5 bases; unmatched junction bases: 5. CDR3 nucleotides: TGTGCCAGCAGCGTAGGGGACAGGGGTTGGGATCAGCCCCAGCATTTT. Its translation is CASSVGDRGWDQPQHF. The variable domain in full, with the rest retrieved from reference TRBV9 and TRBJ1-5, is DSGVTQTPKHLITATGQRVTLRCSPRSGDLSVYWYQQSLDQGLQFLIQYYNGEERAKGNILERFSAQQFPDLHSELNLSSLELGDSALYFCASSVGDRGWDQPQHFGDGTRLSIL.

The chain links TRBV11-3 to TRBJ2-3; 7 nucleotides match TRBD2. The germline CDR1 and CDR2 sequences are SGHNT and YENEEA. Losses at the gene ends were 3 bases for V and 2 bases for J; bases not matched to a gene: 5. This CDR3 spans 15 amino acids. CDR3 bases: TGTGCCAGCAGCTTTGGGCGGGGGTACACAGATACGCAGTATTTT. Translated: CASSFGRGYTDTQYF.

This clone occurred once. The rearrangement uses TRBV6-5 and TRBJ1-1; perhaps TRBD1 as D (5 bases). Germline assignment: CDR1 MNHEY and CDR2 SVGAGI. V gave up 3 bases and J gave up 0 bases, with 11 bases separating them. The CDR3 is made up of 15 amino acids. Written as DNA, the CDR3 is TGTGCCAGCAGTTATACGACAGCTATGAACACTGAAGCTTTCTTT. Translated, it gives CASSYTTAMNTEAFF.

This chain connects TRBV12-3 or TRBV12-4 to TRBJ2-1, with D unresolved. Trimming stripped 3 bases from V and 1 base from J, with 4 bases between. This CDR3 spans 13 amino acids. The CDR3 DNA reads TGTGCCAGCAGTTTCACTTCCTACAATGAGCAGTTCTTC. Translated, it gives CASSFTSYNEQFF.

The chain recombines TRBV7-3 with TRBJ2-6, with D tentatively TRBD2 (5 bases). Germline V gene lookup returns CDR1 SGHTA and CDR2 FQGTGA. The CDR3 spans 17 residues. Between the trimmed V and J ends, which lost 2 bases and 0 bases, there was a span of 11 bases. CDR3 sequence (DNA): TGTGCCAGCAGCTTACGGGCGGGCCTCTCTGGGGCCAACGTCCTGACTTTC. Its translation is CASSLRAGLSGANVLTF.

About this clone: At one end the junction does not follow the germline gene, possibly because of a read error. The gene calls are TRBV5-1 and TRBJ2-5, with 15 bases fitting TRBD2. The CDR3 length is 16 residues. Germline values: CDR1 SGHRS, CDR2 YFSETQ. CDR3 amino acids: CVSSWTSGGVKETQYF. CDR3 nucleotides: TGCGTCAGCAGCTGGACTAGCGGGGGGGTTAAGGAGACCCAGTACTTC. Together with reference TRBV5-1 and TRBJ2-5, the CDR3 gives the full variable domain: KAGVTQTPRYLIKTRGQQVTLSCSPISGHRSVSWYQQTPGQGLQFLFEYFSETQRNKGNFPGRFSGRQFSNSRSEMNVSTLELGDSALYLCVSSWTSGGVKETQYFGPGTRLLVL.

The chain uses TRBV7-9 and TRBJ1-6; no clear D. This CDR3 spans 16 amino acids. Trimming stripped 3 bases from V and 5 bases from J, with 14 bases between. Germline V gives CDR1 SEHNR, CDR2 FQNEAQ (reference sequence). The DNA of the CDR3 is TGTGCCAGCAGCTTTACGGGAGATGTTAATAATTCACCCCTCCACTTT. Residues: CASSFTGDVNNSPLHF.